The 11 T cell receptor beta chains in this list originate from one sample, sequenced in a study of control samples from healthy donors and cancer patients. The table came from immunoSEQ multiplex PCR; TCRdb's copy has only in-frame clones and leaves some out. This table has about 86,000 clones, roughly 93% appearing once. Sequenced sample: blood. Receptor source: a woman younger than 30 in good health.

The gene calls are TRBV7-2 and TRBJ1-1; D may be TRBD1 (5 bases). V was trimmed by 6 bases and J by 1 base, leaving 15 bases between them. This CDR3 region has 15 residues. In germline, CDR1 is SGHTA, CDR2 FQGNSA. CDR3 nucleotides: TGTGCCAGCAGGTCGAACAGGATTCCGAACACTGAAGCTTTCTTT. Protein: CASRSNRIPNTEAFF.

This clone was counted once. CDR3 nucleotide sequence: TGTGCCAGCTCACCAGGGACAGGGGGCGCGGATGGCTACACCTTC. This gives the protein CASSPGTGGADGYTF. This rearrangement joins TRBV18 to TRBJ1-2, with 12 bases fitting TRBD1. The germline gives CDR1 KGHSH, CDR2 LQKENI. Trimming at V came to 2 bases and at J to 6 bases, leaving 4 bases not matched to a gene. This CDR3 comprises 15 residues. Combining the CDR3 with reference TRBV18 and TRBJ1-2 gives the whole variable domain NAGVMQNPRHLVRRRGQEARLRCSPMKGHSHVYWYRQLPEEGLKFMVYLQKENIIDESGMPKERFSAEFPKEGPSILRIQQVVRGDSAAYFCASSPGTGGADGYTFGSGTRLTVV.

The J gene is TRBJ1-6, the V gene TRBV28, with a possible D match to TRBD1 (5 bases). V was clipped by 7 bases and J by 1 base, with 17 bases between them. The V gene's germline CDR1 is MDHEN and CDR2 SYDVKM. This CDR3 comprises 17 residues. CDR3 amino acids: CASTVGPRASYNSPLHF. The CDR3 DNA is TGTGCCAGCACTGTGGGGCCGCGGGCATCCTATAATTCACCCCTCCACTTT.

V gene TRBV5-6 combines with J gene TRBJ1-6; possibly TRBD1 for D (6 bases). V lost 0 bases, J lost 9 bases, and 16 bases lay in between. CDR3 length: 16 residues. Germline V gives CDR1 SGHDT, CDR2 YYEEEE. CDR3 amino acids: CASSLVGQTAISPLHF. In DNA form, the CDR3 reads TGTGCCAGCAGCTTGGTTGGACAGACTGCTATTTCACCCCTCCACTTT.

The rearrangement uses TRBV6-2 or TRBV6-3 and TRBJ2-7; TRBD1 aligns across 10 bases. The CDR3 length is 20 residues. V lost 2 bases, J lost 7 bases, and 23 bases stayed unmatched. The germline V gene encodes CDR1 MNHEY and CDR2 SVGEGT. The CDR3 coding sequence is TGTGCCAGCAGTTACGGGAACTGGTGGGGGACAGGGGAACCGACGGGGGAGCAGTACTTC. This encodes CASSYGNWWGTGEPTGEQYF.

This chain uses TRBV7-8 with TRBJ1-1; no firm D call. The V end was cut by 5 bases, the J end by 11 bases, with 15 bases between. This CDR3 is 12 amino acids long. CDR1 and CDR2 from the germline V gene are SGHVS and FQNEAQ. Written as DNA, the CDR3 is TGTGCCAGCAGCCACAGACAAGGTGAGGCTTTCTTT. This translates into CASSHRQGEAFF.

This chain uses TRBV29-1 with TRBJ1-4; D is unresolved. CDR1 and CDR2 from the germline V gene are SQVTM and ANQGSEA. The germline V and J ends were trimmed by 5 bases and 5 bases, with 6 bases remaining between them. This CDR3 is built from 11 residues. The CDR3 loop reads CSVYRNEKLFF. In DNA, the CDR3 is TGCAGCGTTTACAGAAATGAAAAACTGTTTTTT.

The genes are TRBV5-1 and TRBJ2-5; no reliable D call. Germline loops: CDR1 SGHRS, CDR2 YFSETQ. The CDR3 sequence is 13 residues long. V lost 0 bases and J lost 6, with 9 bases in between. DNA for the CDR3: TGCGCCAGCAGCTTGGACTCTTGGCAGACCCAGTACTTC. It is translated as CASSLDSWQTQYF.

The rearrangement uses TRBV7-9 and TRBJ2-7; D perhaps matches TRBD2 (6 bases). CDR1 and CDR2 from the germline V gene are SEHNR and FQNEAQ (reference sequence). There are 11 residues in the CDR3. Trimming removed 5 bases from V and 6 bases from J, with 8 bases in between. CDR3 protein: CASSLTSEQYF. CDR3 in DNA: TGTGCCAGCAGCCTGACTAGCGAGCAGTACTTC.

The chain uses TRBV7-3 and TRBJ2-1, with 9 bases lining up with TRBD2. Germline CDR1 is SGHTA and CDR2 is FQGTGA. V lost 5 bases to trimming and J lost 7 bases; unmatched junction nucleotides: 3. This CDR3 comprises 13 residues. The CDR3 DNA sequence: TGTGCCAGCAGCCCAACTAGCGGGAATGAGCAGTTCTTC. It translates to CASSPTSGNEQFF.

The V call is TRBV6-6, the J call TRBJ2-1, with D possibly TRBD2 on 5 matching bases. Germline V CDR1 and CDR2: MNHNY, SVGAGI (reference sequence). The CDR3 is made up of 13 amino acids. V lost 7 bases to trimming and J lost 5 bases, with 12 bases between them. The CDR3 nucleotides read TGTGCCAGCAATGCACTAGAGAACAATGAGCAGTTCTTC. Protein product: CASNALENNEQFF.